The source of this TCR beta chain is a study of T cell responses to AZD1222 COVID-19 vaccine. Worth noting for this clone: Its target is unknown.

Using immunoSEQ multiplex PCR, the repertoire was profiled, and TCRdb retains in-frame clones only, with some absent. The sample consists of about 180,000 clones, 85% to 90% of them appearing once. Broader study findings: Most donors were white British, females outnumbered males, and clonal diversity was possibly underestimated. Spike was spanned by vaccine-associated CD4 TCRs, with dominance at 160-218 and 743-854.

The receptor comes from an adult who received the MenACWY meningococcal vaccine as a control. Sequencing was performed on peripheral blood, taken 28 days after the second dose of the MenACWY control vaccine.

CDR3 residues: CASSLTGTGSRYGYTF. The CDR3 DNA is TGTGCCAGCAGTCTCACCGGGACAGGTTCTCGGTATGGCTACACCTTC. J is TRBJ1-2 and V is TRBV27; 8 bases agree with TRBD1. Losses at the gene ends were 5 bases for V and 5 bases for J; bases not matched to a gene: 13. CDR1 and CDR2 from the germline V gene are MNHEY and SMNVEV (reference sequence). This CDR3 spans 16 amino acids.